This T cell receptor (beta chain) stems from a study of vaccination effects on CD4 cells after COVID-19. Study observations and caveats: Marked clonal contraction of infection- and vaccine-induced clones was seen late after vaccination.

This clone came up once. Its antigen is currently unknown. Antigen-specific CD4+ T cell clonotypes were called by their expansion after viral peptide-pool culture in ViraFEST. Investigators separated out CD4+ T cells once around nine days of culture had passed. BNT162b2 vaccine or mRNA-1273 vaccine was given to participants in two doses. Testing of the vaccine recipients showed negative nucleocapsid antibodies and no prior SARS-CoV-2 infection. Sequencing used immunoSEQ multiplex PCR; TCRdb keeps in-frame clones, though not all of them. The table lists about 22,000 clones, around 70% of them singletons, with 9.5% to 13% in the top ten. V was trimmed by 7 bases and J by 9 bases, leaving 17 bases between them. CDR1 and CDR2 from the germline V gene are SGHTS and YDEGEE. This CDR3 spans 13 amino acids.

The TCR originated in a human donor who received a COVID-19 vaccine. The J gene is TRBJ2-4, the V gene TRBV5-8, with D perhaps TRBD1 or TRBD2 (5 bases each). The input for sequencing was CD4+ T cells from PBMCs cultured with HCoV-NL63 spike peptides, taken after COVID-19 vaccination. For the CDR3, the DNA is TGTGCCAGCGGGGGTGGTACCTATGGCATTCAGTACTTC. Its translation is CASGGGTYGIQYF.